This T cell receptor (beta chain) was identified during a study of regulatory T cells in long-lasting Graves disease. Study information: Under 3 months of antithyroid drugs had been taken by newly diagnosed Graves' patients.

This clonotype showed up many times. Assembly of TCR beta libraries relied on iRepertoire HTBI primers together with Arm-PCR of CDR3 regions. MiXCR, applied by TCRdb to the multiplex PCR reads, yields one record per CDR3 protein. The table lists some 220,000 distinct CDR3 sequences, approximately 19% of them singletons. As for time point: newly diagnosed GD, antithyroid drugs for less than 3 months. Following extraction of RNA from PBMCs, that RNA was used to make the TCR library. Germline CDR1 is SQVTM and CDR2 is ANQGSEA. The CDR3 has 13 amino acids. The V and J ends lost 8 bases and 5 bases respectively, with 18 bases between them. This sample also appeared in a second study, on T cells in Graves' hyperthyroidism and ophthalmopathy.

The source was peripheral blood mononuclear cells (PBMCs), collected at new diagnosis, from a patient treated with antithyroid drugs. The V call is TRBV29-1, the J call TRBJ2-5, with a possible D match to TRBD2 (5 bases). The source of this sequence is a woman in her 30s with Graves disease. CDR3 sequence reads: CSQSRSGGETQYF. DNA for the CDR3: TGCAGCCAATCCCGCTCAGGCGGGGAGACCCAGTACTTC. Variable domain in full (rest from reference TRBV29-1 and TRBJ2-5): SAVISQKPSRDICQRGTSLTIQCQVDSQVTMMFWYRQQPGQSLTLIATANQGSEATYESGFVIDKFPISRPNLTFSTLTVSNMSPEDSSIYLCSQSRSGGETQYFGPGTRLLVL.